The rows below give T cell receptor beta chains drawn from one sample of a study of T cell responses to AZD1222 COVID-19 vaccine. Profiled with immunoSEQ multiplex PCR; TCRdb holds only in-frame clones, not every one. The repertoire includes around 160,000 clones, roughly nine tenths of them detected once, and 3.8% sits in the top ten. The sequencing used peripheral blood, collected 28 days after the second AZD1222 dose. The receptors were sampled from an adult who received the AZD1222 COVID-19 vaccine. The CDR3 runs from the conserved cysteine through the conserved F or W. The D gene is left open where the match is weak. Clone size is given for some rows only: seen once, a few or many times, or a class if the clone is expanded.

V gene	D gene	clone size	J gene	CDR3 protein	CDR3 DNA
TRBV6-2/TRBV6-3	TRBD1	.	TRBJ2-7	CASTPIDRATYEQYF	TGTGCCAGCACCCCGATCGACAGGGCCACCTACGAGCAGTACTTC
TRBV21-1	.	.	TRBJ2-3	CASPRGGTFTDTQYF	TGTGCCAGCCCTCGAGGGGGGACCTTCACAGATACGCAGTATTTT
TRBV11-3	.	once	TRBJ2-1	CASTILGLIDNEQFF	TGTGCCAGCACTATACTCGGCCTTATTGACAATGAGCAGTTCTTC
TRBV5-4	TRBD1	once	TRBJ2-1	CASSLRDRGNEQFF	TGTGCCAGCAGCTTGCGGGACAGGGGTAATGAGCAGTTCTTC
TRBV28	.	.	TRBJ1-2	CASSTDRNGYTF	TGTGCCAGCAGTACCGACAGAAATGGCTACACCTTC
TRBV30	TRBD1	.	TRBJ1-5	CAWSDRGWYSNQPQHF	TGTGCCTGGAGTGACAGGGGCTGGTATAGCAATCAGCCCCAGCATTTT
TRBV6-2/TRBV6-3	.	.	TRBJ1-2	CASSYSTGAPNYGYTF	TGTGCCAGCAGTTACTCGACGGGGGCCCCCAACTATGGCTACACCTTC
TRBV7-8	.	once	TRBJ1-4	CASCPAADEKLFF	TGTGCCAGCTGCCCCGCGGCGGATGAAAAACTGTTTTTT
TRBV6-1	TRBD2	few	TRBJ2-5	CASSEPSGRGRETQYF	TGTGCCAGCAGTGAACCGAGCGGGAGAGGTCGGGAGACCCAGTACTTC
TRBV7-9	.	.	TRBJ1-2	CASSLSQGYGYTF	TGTGCCAGCAGCTTGTCACAGGGCTATGGCTACACCTTC
TRBV21-1	.	.	TRBJ2-5	CASSRETQYF	TGTGCCAGCAGCAGGGAGACCCAGTACTTC
TRBV19	TRBD1	.	TRBJ1-5	CATTGTASNQPQHF	TGTGCCACAACCGGGACAGCGAGCAATCAGCCCCAGCATTTT
TRBV29-1	.	.	TRBJ1-3	CSVGGSGNTIYF	TGCAGCGTTGGTGGCTCTGGAAACACCATATATTTT